This T cell receptor beta chain was sequenced in a study of blood T cell repertoires in COVID-19. The overall study: T cells, B-cell-depleted T cells, or PBMCs supplied cDNA or gDNA.

This clone was counted only a few times. Libraries were prepared by immunoSEQ multiplex PCR; TCRdb keeps only in-frame clonotypes and omits some of them. This sample has approximately 100,000 clones; 81% occur once, and the top ten carry over 8.5%. CDR3 length: 17 amino acids. With 4 bases clipped from V and 4 bases from J, the junction kept 11 bases outside the gene matches. CDR1 is LGHDT and CDR2 is YNNKEL in the germline V gene (reference sequence). This TCR was sampled from a woman older than 75 with acute or convalescent COVID-19. The material sequenced was peripheral blood. The chain links TRBV3-1 (or the pseudogene TRBV3-2) to TRBJ2-2, with 8 bases lining up with TRBD2. The CDR3 here is CASSLRAPTSGTGELFF. For the CDR3, the DNA is TGTGCCAGCAGCCTCCGGGCACCCACTAGCGGCACCGGGGAGCTGTTTTTT.